Each of the 22 T cell receptor beta chains below was sequenced from the same sample in a study of cytomegalovirus exposure and HLA in healthy donors. Primers included in the PCR were 60 Vbeta and 13 Jbeta primers. Some clones are missing from TCRdb's copy, which holds only in-frame ones; the method was immunoSEQ multiplex PCR. The sample has about 180,000 clones, about three quarters seen once. Sequencing input: PBMCs. These receptors came from a middle-aged man in good health and CMV-seronegative.

This clone was picked up one time. The chain combines TRBV6-5 with TRBJ2-7, with 8 bases identical to TRBD2. Per germline, CDR1 MNHEY and CDR2 SVGAGI. With 7 bases clipped from V and 0 bases from J, the junction kept 8 bases outside the gene matches. This CDR3 spans 15 amino acids. CDR3 sequence reads: CASTPPGGDSYEQYF. The CDR3 DNA is TGTGCCAGCACCCCCCCGGGGGGGGACTCCTACGAGCAGTACTTC.

J is TRBJ2-1 and V is TRBV9; D ambiguous. CDR1 and CDR2 (germline): SGDLS, YYNGEE. This CDR3 contains 14 residues. Trimming removed 4 bases from V and 0 bases from J, with 8 bases in between. This CDR3 is CASSLSGSYNEQFF. The CDR3, as DNA: TGTGCCAGCAGCCTTAGTGGCTCCTACAATGAGCAGTTCTTC. Full variable domain (outside the CDR3, taken from reference TRBV9 and TRBJ2-1): DSGVTQTPKHLITATGQRVTLRCSPRSGDLSVYWYQQSLDQGLQFLIQYYNGEERAKGNILERFSAQQFPDLHSELNLSSLELGDSALYFCASSLSGSYNEQFFGPGTRLTVL.

This chain connects TRBV5-8 to TRBJ2-5; D possibly corresponds to TRBD2 (6 bases). The V gene's germline CDR1 is SGHTS and CDR2 YDEGEE. The CDR3 is made up of 15 amino acids. V was trimmed by 3 bases and J by 4 bases, leaving 16 bases between them. The CDR3 is CASSYPYGSRETQYF. The CDR3 nucleotides are TGTGCCAGCAGCTACCCCTACGGGAGTCGAGAGACCCAGTACTTC.

V gene TRBV6-4 combines with J gene TRBJ1-1; D unresolved. V lost 4 bases and J lost 1, with 7 bases in between. Germline V gives CDR1 MRHNA, CDR2 SNTAGT. The length of the CDR3 is 13 residues. The CDR3 DNA follows: TGTGCCAGCAGTGCGCGGGAGAACACTGAAGCTTTCTTT. This codes for CASSARENTEAFF.

J is TRBJ1-1 and V is TRBV19; a weak D match, TRBD1 (5 bases). Germline V gives CDR1 LNHDA, CDR2 SQIVND (reference sequence). This CDR3 comprises 14 residues. CDR3 in amino acids: CAVDVGHLNTEAFF. The CDR3 coding sequence is TGTGCGGTCGACGTAGGACACCTGAACACTGAAGCTTTCTTT. Looking up the rest from reference TRBV19 and TRBJ1-1 gives the full variable domain: DGGITQSPKYLFRKEGQNVTLSCEQNLNHDAMYWYRQDPGQGLRLIYYSQIVNDFQKGDIAEGYSVSREKKESFPLTVTSAQKNPTAFYLCAVDVGHLNTEAFFGQGTRLTVV.

The genes are TRBV5-1 and TRBJ2-5, with D possibly matching TRBD1 (5 bases). Germline V CDR1 and CDR2: SGHRS, YFSETQ. This CDR3 is 14 amino acids long. The V and J ends lost 4 bases and 5 bases respectively, with 15 bases between them. This CDR3 reads CASSPDQGIETQYF. DNA of the CDR3: TGCGCCAGCAGCCCCGATCAGGGAATTGAGACCCAGTACTTC.

This clone has only one observation. The V and J genes are TRBV11-3 and TRBJ2-1, with 15 bases matching TRBD2. Germline V gives CDR1 SGHNT, CDR2 YENEEA. After removal of 1 base from V and 5 bases from J, the junction contained 3 bases not matched to a gene. The CDR3 spans 17 residues. The CDR3 spells CASSLGTSGRAHNEQFF. The CDR3 DNA is TGTGCCAGCAGCTTAGGGACTAGCGGGAGGGCCCACAATGAGCAGTTCTTC.

The chain is built from TRBV28 and TRBJ2-6; possibly TRBD1 for D (6 bases). With 10 bases removed from V and 2 bases from J, the gap between germline ends came to 18 bases. CDR3 length equals 16 residues. The germline gives CDR1 MDHEN, CDR2 SYDVKM. The CDR3: CATATQGSAGANVLTF. For the CDR3, the DNA is TGTGCCACCGCAACTCAGGGGTCTGCTGGGGCCAACGTCCTGACTTTC.

V and J are TRBV19 and TRBJ2-1; TRBD2 might be the D (5 bases). V shed 3 bases and J shed 7 bases, with 10 bases lying between them. From germline, CDR1 is LNHDA and CDR2 SQIVND (reference sequence). This CDR3 has 13 residues. The CDR3 DNA sequence: TGTGCCAGTAGTATCGGGGTTAGGAATGAGCAGTTCTTC. It encodes CASSIGVRNEQFF.

This clone has a handful of counts. The gene calls are TRBV5-6 and TRBJ2-1; D is undetermined. Germline values: CDR1 SGHDT, CDR2 YYEEEE. CDR3 length equals 16 residues. The V end was cut by 4 bases, the J end by 5 bases, with 19 bases between. The CDR3 sequence: CASSGWSTLGDNEQFF. In DNA form, the CDR3 reads TGTGCCAGCAGCGGGTGGAGCACTTTGGGTGACAATGAGCAGTTCTTC.

This rearrangement joins TRBV9 to TRBJ1-1; 7 nucleotides align to TRBD1. This CDR3 contains 18 residues. The germline CDR1 and CDR2 sequences are SGDLS and YYNGEE. The ends lost 0 bases at V and 4 bases at J; junction bases unmatched: 15. As DNA, the CDR3 is TGTGCCAGCAGCGTAGGGTGGGGCAGGGGGGTTGTAGGCACTGAAGCTTTCTTT. This codes for CASSVGWGRGVVGTEAFF.

Of note for this clone: The junction departs from germline at one end; a sequencing error may be responsible. The genes are TRBV7-9 and TRBJ2-1; 11 nucleotides match TRBD2. There are 16 residues in the CDR3. Germline lookup yields CDR1 SEHNR and CDR2 FQNEAQ (reference sequence). CDR3 in amino acids: CSSSLAAGLADNEQFF. In DNA, the CDR3 is TGTTCCAGCAGCTTAGCAGCGGGACTAGCGGACAATGAGCAGTTCTTC.

The CDR3 loop reads CASSSFYEQYF. The CDR3 DNA is TGTGCCAGCAGTTCTTTCTACGAGCAGTACTTC. The V and J genes are TRBV6-1 and TRBJ2-7; D uncertain. Germline V gene data show CDR1 as MNHNS and CDR2 as SASEGT. Between the trimmed V and J ends, which lost 5 bases and 3 bases, there was a span of 5 bases. CDR3 length: 11 amino acids.

The rearrangement links TRBV5-1 to TRBJ2-7, with TRBD1 matching over 8 bases. This CDR3 has 14 amino acids. Germline values: CDR1 SGHRS, CDR2 YFSETQ. V lost 0 bases and J lost 6; bases outside the gene matches: 5. In DNA form, the CDR3 reads TGCGCCAGCAGCTTGGGGCAGGGGGCGAGCGAGCAGTACTTC. Residues: CASSLGQGASEQYF. The full variable domain, in which reference TRBV5-1 and TRBJ2-7 provide the parts outside the CDR3, is KAGVTQTPRYLIKTRGQQVTLSCSPISGHRSVSWYQQTPGQGLQFLFEYFSETQRNKGNFPGRFSGRQFSNSRSEMNVSTLELGDSALYLCASSLGQGASEQYFGPGTRLTVT.

The chain combines TRBV29-1 with TRBJ2-1, with a possible D match to TRBD1 (6 bases). This CDR3 has 12 residues. Per germline, CDR1 SQVTM and CDR2 ANQGSEA. Trimming took off 4 bases at V and 6 bases at J, with 10 bases between the two ends. The CDR3 DNA follows: TGCAGCGTTGTGGGCAGGGGCAATGAGCAGTTCTTC. It yields the protein CSVVGRGNEQFF.

J is TRBJ1-5 and V is TRBV27, with 12 nucleotides matching TRBD1. With V trimmed by 4 bases and J by 4 bases, 8 bases remained unmatched. Germline CDR1 reads MNHEY; CDR2 reads SMNVEV (reference sequence). The length of the CDR3 is 17 residues. CDR3 sequence: CASSYAGTGGGNQPQHF. CDR3 bases: TGTGCCAGCAGTTACGCCGGGACAGGGGGCGGAAATCAGCCCCAGCATTTT.

The rearrangement uses TRBV4-3 and TRBJ1-1; 8 bases agree with TRBD1. V was clipped by 4 bases and J by 4 bases; unmatched bases: 5. Germline assignment: CDR1 LGHNA and CDR2 YSLEER. This CDR3 spans 14 amino acids. CDR3 region: CASSPTGAGTEAFF. The CDR3 bases are TGCGCCAGCAGCCCGACAGGGGCGGGCACTGAAGCTTTCTTT.

The chain joins TRBV7-9 to TRBJ2-7; TRBD1 matches at 7 bases. CDR1 SEHNR and CDR2 FQNEAQ come from the germline V gene (reference sequence). This CDR3 spans 15 amino acids. The V gene end was trimmed by 8 bases and the J gene end by 1 base; junction bases not matched to a gene: 11. CDR3 DNA sequence: TGTGCCAGCCGCCCCACCGGACAGGCATCCTACGAGCAGTACTTC. This codes for CASRPTGQASYEQYF.

The V gene is TRBV4-3, the J gene TRBJ2-3; TRBD2 matches 7 bases. The CDR3 extends over 16 amino acids. The V and J ends lost 0 bases and 4 bases, in that order; junction bases with no gene match: 7. The germline V gene encodes CDR1 LGHNA and CDR2 YSLEER. The CDR3 DNA is TGCGCCAGCAGCCAAGATACGGGAGGTCATGCAGATACGCAGTATTTT. Translated, it gives CASSQDTGGHADTQYF.

The J gene is TRBJ2-3, the V gene TRBV30; TRBD2 agrees at 12 bases. Trimming removed 2 bases from V and 0 bases from J; junction bases left unmatched: 6. Germline V gene data show CDR1 as GTSNPN and CDR2 as SVGIG (reference sequence). The CDR3 loop spans 17 amino acids. CDR3 residues: CAWSPRTSGISTDTQYF. CDR3 DNA: TGTGCCTGGAGTCCCCGGACTAGCGGGATTAGCACAGATACGCAGTATTTT.

The gene calls are TRBV6-5 and TRBJ1-1, with D hard to call. The CDR3 is 11 amino acids. Per germline, CDR1 MNHEY and CDR2 SVGAGI. V gave up 6 bases and J gave up 3 bases, with 5 bases separating them. The CDR3 is CASSRYTEAFF. The CDR3 DNA follows: TGTGCCAGCAGCCGGTACACTGAAGCTTTCTTT.

The rearrangement uses TRBV5-1 and TRBJ2-1; 10 nucleotides line up with TRBD2. The CDR3 consists of 16 residues. Germline CDR1 reads SGHRS; CDR2 reads YFSETQ. Unmatched junction bases numbered 1, after V lost 1 base and J lost 0 bases. CDR3 DNA: TGCGCCAGCAGCTTGAGCGGGGGGGGCTCCTACAATGAGCAGTTCTTC. This gives the protein CASSLSGGGSYNEQFF.